Shown below are 29 T cell receptor beta chains from a single sample sequenced in a study of tissue T cells after allogeneic stem cell transplantation. The table came from immunoSEQ multiplex PCR; TCRdb's copy has only in-frame clones and leaves some out. Of about 48,000 clones in the sample, about three quarters were seen once. The sequenced sample was sorted cells pooled from one or two spleens. The receptors were sampled from a pool of C57BL/6 mice in good health.

A remark on this clone: Any gene name here is a mouse gene name. The DNA ends 1 residue before the CDR3 does, and the rest of the CDR3 is filled in from the germline J gene. The chain employs TRBV5 and TRBJ2-7; TRBD1 aligns across 8 bases. The junction had 5 bases not matched to a gene; V was cut back by 0 bases and J by 4 bases. The CDR3 runs to 15 residues. Germline CDR1 reads LGHNA; CDR2 reads YNLKQL (reference sequence). The DNA read from the CDR3 is TGTGCCAGCAGCCAAGAAGGACAGGGCCCATATGAACAGTAC. As protein: CASSQEGQGPYEQY. The entire CDR3 protein is CASSQEGQGPYEQYF.

On this clone itself: The listed genes are named as in mouse. The CDR3 extends 1 residue past the end of the read, so its final part is completed from the germline J gene. This rearrangement joins TRBV12-1 to TRBJ2-7; D is tentatively TRBD1 or TRBD2 (6 bases each). Germline CDR1 SGHSN, CDR2 HYEKVE. CDR3 length equals 12 residues. Trimming stripped 3 bases from V and 7 bases from J, with 12 bases between. This chain's CDR3 is CASSVGAGEQYF. CDR3 DNA, as far as it was read: TGTGCCAGCTCTGTGGGGGCAGGGGAACAGTAC.

Notes on this clone: Mouse germline and gene names are used. With the read ending 1 residue before the CDR3 end, the germline J gene is used to fill in that end. This sequence joins TRBV20 and TRBJ2-2; possible D gene TRBD1, 5 bases. Germline V lookup: CDR1 GFQATS, CDR2 STVNSAI. This CDR3 has 13 amino acids. The V end was cut by 5 bases, the J end by 2 bases, with 9 bases between. This CDR3 reads CGALTANTGQLYF. The covered CDR3 bases are TGTGGTGCTCTGACAGCGAACACCGGGCAGCTCTAC. Combining the CDR3 with reference TRBV20 and TRBJ2-2 gives the whole variable domain GALVYQYPRRTICKSGTSMRMECQAVGFQATSVAWYRQSPQKTFELIALSTVNSAIKYEQNFTQEKFPISHPNLSFSSMTVLNAYLEDRGLYLCGALTANTGQLYFGEGSKLTVL.

This clone was found a few times. Gene labels here are mouse ones. Sequencing ends 1 residue short of the CDR3 end; the germline J gene provides the rest. The chain joins TRBV26 to TRBJ1-1; the D gene is possibly TRBD1 (6 bases). The germline V gene has CDR1 KGHPV and CDR2 FQNQEV (reference sequence). Trimming removed 4 bases at V and 0 bases at J, with 12 bases between. The CDR3 totals 15 residues. This CDR3 is CASSRPGQANTEVFF. The part of the CDR3 DNA that was read is TGTGCCAGCAGTCGTCCGGGACAAGCAAACACAGAAGTCTTC.

As for this clone: Germline and genes: mouse. The read ends 1 residue shy of where the CDR3 ends; the end is completed using the germline J gene. The chain carries TRBV13-2 and TRBJ2-3, with a possible D match to TRBD1 (6 bases). The V and J ends lost 0 bases and 0 bases respectively, with 11 bases between them. Looked up from germline, CDR1 is NNHNN and CDR2 is SYGAGS (reference sequence). The CDR3 covers 16 residues. The CDR3 DNA, read in part, is TGTGCCAGCGGTGATGCCCTCAGGGGTAGTGCAGAAACGCTGTAT. As protein: CASGDALRGSAETLY. The full CDR3 protein is CASGDALRGSAETLYF.

With regard to this clone: The gene names given are mouse names. The read falls 1 residue short of the CDR3 end, and the missing part is taken from the germline J gene. V usage is TRBV15 and J usage is TRBJ1-2; D remains ambiguous. Deletions cut 3 bases from V and 1 base from J, with 6 bases between. The germline V gene encodes CDR1 SGHND and CDR2 FRSKSL. This CDR3 contains 13 residues. The sequenced CDR3 bases are TGTGCCAGCAGTTTGACAAAAAACTCCGACTACACC. The encoded protein is CASSLTKNSDYT. The whole CDR3 is CASSLTKNSDYTF. The whole variable domain, remainder taken from reference TRBV15 and TRBJ1-2, is DAGVTQTPRHEVAEKGQTIILKCEPVSGHNDLFWYRQTKIQGLELLSYFRSKSLMEDGGAFKDRFKAEMLNSSFSTLKIQPTEPKDSAVYLCASSLTKNSDYTFGSGTRLLVI.

Comments on this clone: These gene names are mouse names. Read data end 1 residue before the CDR3 end; the end is taken from the germline J gene. The chain uses TRBV15 and TRBJ2-7; maybe TRBD2 (6 bases). The CDR3 has 12 amino acids. Germline CDR1 reads SGHND; CDR2 reads FRSKSL. Trimming pared 5 bases from V and 3 bases from J, leaving 8 bases between. This CDR3 is CASSGLNYEQYF. CDR3 DNA, as far as it was read: TGTGCCAGCAGTGGACTGAACTATGAACAGTAC. Together with reference TRBV15 and TRBJ2-7, the CDR3 gives the full variable domain: DAGVTQTPRHEVAEKGQTIILKCEPVSGHNDLFWYRQTKIQGLELLSYFRSKSLMEDGGAFKDRFKAEMLNSSFSTLKIQPTEPKDSAVYLCASSGLNYEQYFGPGTRLTVL.

With respect to this clone: Mouse gene names and germline throughout. The read ends 1 residue early relative to the CDR3; the germline J gene fills the gap. The rearrangement joins TRBV5 to TRBJ2-1, with a possible D match to TRBD1 (5 bases). This CDR3 is built from 15 residues. Germline V gene data show CDR1 as LGHNA and CDR2 as YNLKQL (reference sequence). The V end was cut by 2 bases, the J end by 0 bases, with 8 bases between. The sequenced part of the CDR3 DNA is TGTGCCAGCAGCCAAAGGACATATAACTATGCTGAGCAGTTC. Translation gives CASSQRTYNYAEQF. The entire CDR3 is CASSQRTYNYAEQFF.

About this clone itself: The genes and germline here are from mouse. With the read ending 1 residue before the CDR3 end, the germline J gene is used to fill in that end. The chain links TRBV13-2 to TRBJ2-1; 9 bases are shared with TRBD1. Germline loops: CDR1 NNHNN, CDR2 SYGAGS (reference sequence). The CDR3 spans 16 residues. The V segment lost 3 bases and the J segment 1 base; nucleotides outside the gene matches: 5. The CDR3 spells CASGVPTGGNYAEQFF. Incomplete CDR3 DNA: TGTGCCAGCGGTGTTCCGACAGGGGGGAACTATGCTGAGCAGTTC.

Comments on this clone: Any gene name here is a mouse gene name. The read halts 1 residue ahead of the CDR3 end, with the missing end drawn from the germline J gene. J is TRBJ1-3 and V is TRBV19; TRBD1 matches 7 bases. Losses at the gene ends were 0 bases for V and 0 bases for J; bases not matched to a gene: 3. This CDR3 contains 16 residues. Germline-derived CDR1 and CDR2 are FNHDT and SITEND (reference sequence). CDR3 DNA (partial): TGTGCCAGCAGTATAGGAGGGGGCCTTTCTGGAAATACGCTCTAT. Encoded protein: CASSIGGGLSGNTLY. The complete CDR3 sequence is CASSIGGGLSGNTLYF.

Comments on this clone: The listed genes are named as in mouse. The CDR3 end lies 1 residue beyond the end of the read and is filled in from the germline J gene. This chain joins TRBV3 and TRBJ1-1; D is unresolved. V was clipped by 3 bases and J by 1 base, with 9 bases between them. Germline loops: CDR1 SNHLY, CDR2 FYNGKV (reference sequence). The CDR3 has 14 residues. CDR3 in amino acids: CASSLIKRNTEVFF. The sequenced part of the CDR3 DNA is TGTGCCAGCAGCTTGATCAAACGGAACACAGAAGTCTTC.

As concerns this clone: Here the gene names and germline are mouse. Read coverage stops 1 residue before the CDR3 terminus; the germline J gene supplies the remainder. The V and J genes are TRBV13-3 and TRBJ2-5, with TRBD2 matching over 10 bases. V lost 1 base and J lost 6; bases outside the gene matches: 5. The CDR3 runs to 15 residues. Germline CDR1 and CDR2: NNHDY and SYVADS. The CDR3 protein is CASSDLTGGMDTQYF. The CDR3 DNA, read in part, is TGTGCCAGCAGTGATCTGACTGGGGGGATGGACACCCAGTAC.

Points on this clone: Gene labels here are mouse ones. The read finishes 1 residue shy of the CDR3 end, and the germline J gene is used to complete it. The chain links TRBV17 to TRBJ2-5; D may be TRBD1 (5 bases). CDR1 is MNHDT, CDR2 YYDKIL, per germline. The CDR3 loop spans 14 amino acids. Trimming removed 2 bases from V and 0 bases from J, with 6 bases in between. CDR3 in amino acids: CASSRSGNQDTQYF. The sequenced CDR3 bases are TGTGCTAGCAGTAGATCAGGGAACCAAGACACCCAGTAC. The full variable domain, its missing parts supplied by reference TRBV17 and TRBJ2-5, is DTTVKQNPRYKLARVGKPVNLICSQTMNHDTMYWYQKKPNQAPKLLLFYYDKILNREADTFEKFQSSRPNNSFCSLYIGSAGLEYSAMYLCASSRSGNQDTQYFGPGTRLLVL.

As to this clone: Gene names refer to mouse genes. The read terminates 1 residue ahead of where the CDR3 ends, so the germline J gene completes it. J is TRBJ1-4 and V is TRBV12-1; 9 bases fit TRBD1. This CDR3 is built from 14 residues. V lost 1 base to trimming and J lost 7 bases; unmatched junction nucleotides: 3. Germline lookup yields CDR1 SGHSN and CDR2 HYEKVE. CDR3: CASSLTGGSERLFF. The sequenced CDR3 bases are TGTGCCAGCTCTCTGACAGGGGGTAGCGAAAGATTATTT.

With regard to this clone: Gene names follow the mouse nomenclature. Read coverage stops 1 residue before the CDR3 terminus; the germline J gene supplies the remainder. The V call is TRBV1, the J call TRBJ1-6; 11 bases are shared with TRBD1. TRBJ1-6 is annotated as an ORF whose role is uncertain. V shed 2 bases, J shed 7 bases, and the junction held 4 bases outside the gene matches. Germline loops: CDR1 NSQYPW, CDR2 LRSPGD (reference sequence). This CDR3 has 16 residues. Partial CDR3 DNA: TGCACCTGCAGTGCAAGGGACAGGGGGAAGAATTCGCCCCTCTAC. Translation gives CTCSARDRGKNSPLY. The CDR3 in full is CTCSARDRGKNSPLYF.

With regard to this clone: These gene names are mouse names. The read ends 1 residue before the CDR3 terminus; that terminus is restored from the germline J gene. The chain combines TRBV31 with TRBJ2-7; D ambiguous. Germline V CDR1 and CDR2: GKSSPN, SITVG. The CDR3 loop spans 12 amino acids. The V end lost 2 bases, the J end lost 4 bases, and 9 bases lay between the germline ends. The CDR3 bases that were read are TGTGCCTGGAGTTCTCGGGATTATGAACAGTAC. Translated, it gives CAWSSRDYEQY. The whole CDR3 sequence reads CAWSSRDYEQYF.

This clone was observed a few times. The gene names given are mouse names. The observed sequence ends 1 residue before the CDR3 terminus, with the missing tail filled in from the germline J gene. The chain is built from TRBV29 and TRBJ1-5, with TRBD1 matching 9 bases. The junction had 8 bases not matched to a gene; V was cut back by 5 bases and J by 3 bases. Germline V CDR1 and CDR2: MSHET, SYDVDS. This CDR3 region has 16 residues. The DNA read from the CDR3 is TGTGCTAGCAGTCCTCTACAGGGGGCGGGCAACCAGGCTCCGCTT. Amino acids: CASSPLQGAGNQAPL. The CDR3 reads in full as CASSPLQGAGNQAPLF. The whole variable domain, remainder taken from reference TRBV29 and TRBJ1-5, is DMKVTQMPRYLIKRMGENVLLECGQDMSHETMYWYRQDPGLGLQLIYISYDVDSNSEGDIPKGYRVSRKKREHFSLILDSAKTNQTSVYFCASSPLQGAGNQAPLFGEGTRLSVL.

This clone is medium-sized by share. The gene names given are mouse names. Sequencing ends 1 residue short of the CDR3 end; the germline J gene provides the rest. This sequence joins TRBV15 and TRBJ1-2, with 8 bases lining up with TRBD1. The CDR3 runs 14 residues. The V gene end was trimmed by 6 bases and the J gene end by 1 base; junction bases not matched to a gene: 4. The germline V gene encodes CDR1 SGHND and CDR2 FRSKSL. CDR3 sequence: CASSLDRGNSDYTF. The CDR3 DNA, read in part, is TGTGCCAGCAGCCTCGACAGGGGAAACTCCGACTACACC.

This clone was observed a single time. Mouse gene names apply. The CDR3 end lies 1 residue beyond the end of the read and is filled in from the germline J gene. The V call is TRBV16, the J call TRBJ1-1; D is uncertain. Trimming pared 2 bases from V and 0 bases from J, leaving 10 bases between. This CDR3 comprises 15 residues. The germline CDR1 and CDR2 sequences are SGHSA and FRNQAP. The chain's CDR3 is CASSLSGQTNTEVFF. The sequenced part of the CDR3 DNA is TGTGCAAGCAGCTTATCTGGGCAAACAAACACAGAAGTCTTC.

Details on this clone: Gene names and germline refer to mouse. The missing CDR3 end, 1 residue past where the read stops, is filled in from the germline J gene. The chain links TRBV15 to TRBJ2-1, with D tentatively TRBD2 (6 bases). V was shortened by 5 bases and J by 12 bases, with 14 bases between the two germline ends. CDR1 is SGHND and CDR2 is FRSKSL in the germline V gene. The CDR3 has 12 amino acids. CDR3 bases read: TGTGCCAGCAGTCTCCCTGGGGTAGGGCAGTTC. It specifies CASSLPGVGQF. The whole CDR3 region reads CASSLPGVGQFF.

Turning to this clone: Gene names follow the mouse nomenclature. Sequencing ends 1 residue short of the CDR3 end; the germline J gene provides the rest. This chain connects TRBV13-2 to TRBJ1-1; no reliable D call. The CDR3 is made up of 13 amino acids. V was shortened by 5 bases and J by 1 base, with 9 bases between the two germline ends. The germline CDR1 and CDR2 sequences are NNHNN and SYGAGS (reference sequence). This CDR3 reads CASGPTENTEVFF. CDR3 bases read: TGTGCCAGCGGCCCCACAGAAAACACAGAAGTCTTC.

Remarks on this clone: These gene names are mouse names. Read sequence stops 1 residue before the CDR3 end, and the germline J gene provides the missing end. The chain employs TRBV13-2 and TRBJ2-7, with 12 bases that match TRBD2. V was clipped by 5 bases and J by 4 bases; unmatched bases: 7. The CDR3 has 15 residues. CDR1 NNHNN and CDR2 SYGAGS come from the germline V gene (reference sequence). Incomplete CDR3 DNA: TGTGCCAGCGGCGTAAACGGACTGGGGGGGTATGAACAGTAC. It codes for CASGVNGLGGYEQY. The entire CDR3 is CASGVNGLGGYEQYF.

About this clone itself: Here the gene names and germline are mouse. CDR3 DNA, as far as it was read: TGTGCCAGCGGTGGATACAGGGGGGACCAAGACACCCAGTAC. Protein: CASGGYRGDQDTQY. The full CDR3 protein reads CASGGYRGDQDTQYF. The J gene is TRBJ2-5, the V gene TRBV13-2; 8 bases align to TRBD1. The read halts 1 residue ahead of the CDR3 end, with the missing end drawn from the germline J gene. After removal of 3 bases from V and 1 base from J, the junction contained 4 bases not matched to a gene. Germline CDR1 reads NNHNN; CDR2 reads SYGAGS (reference sequence). The CDR3 is 15 residues long.

As concerns this clone: Here the gene names and germline are mouse. The CDR3 end is not reached by the read, which stops 1 residue before it; the germline J gene fills it in. This chain joins TRBV31 and TRBJ2-7; TRBD1 matches at 9 bases. Germline assignment: CDR1 GKSSPN and CDR2 SITVG. The V segment lost 3 bases and the J segment 0 bases; nucleotides outside the gene matches: 3. The CDR3 sequence is 14 residues long. CDR3 bases read: TGTGCCTGGAGCGAGACAGGGGGCTCCTATGAACAGTAC. Protein sequence: CAWSETGGSYEQY. The whole CDR3 region reads CAWSETGGSYEQYF. The variable domain in full, completed from reference TRBV31 and TRBJ2-7, reads AQTIHQWPVAEIKAVGSPLSLGCTIKGKSSPNLYWYWQATGGTLQQLFYSITVGQVESVVQLNLSASRPKDDQFILSTEKLLLSHSGFYLCAWSETGGSYEQYFGPGTRLTVL.

The table lists this clone with a few counts. The gene names here belong to mouse. The CDR3 end lies 1 residue beyond the end of the read and is filled in from the germline J gene. The chain carries TRBV4 and TRBJ2-7; perhaps TRBD2 as D (6 bases). CDR1 is LGHDT and CDR2 is YNNKQL in the germline V gene (reference sequence). V lost 4 bases, J lost 0 bases, and 10 bases lay in between. This CDR3 comprises 14 residues. CDR3 loop: CASSFLGSSYEQYF. The CDR3 DNA, read in part, is TGTGCCAGCAGCTTCCTGGGGAGCTCCTATGAACAGTAC.

This clone has more than one count but fewer than ten. Any gene name here is a mouse gene name. Read data end 1 residue before the CDR3 end; the end is taken from the germline J gene. The chain uses TRBV19 and TRBJ2-7; 7 bases are shared with TRBD2. J gave up 0 bases and V 1 base, and 4 bases lay outside the gene matches. Looked up from germline, CDR1 is FNHDT and CDR2 is SITEND (reference sequence). The CDR3 is 15 residues long. The covered CDR3 bases are TGTGCCAGCAGTATATGGGGGGAGAGCTCCTATGAACAGTAC. Its translation: CASSIWGESSYEQY. The CDR3 in its entirety is CASSIWGESSYEQYF.

This clone was seen once. The gene symbols are mouse symbols. The DNA ends 1 residue before the CDR3 does, and the rest of the CDR3 is filled in from the germline J gene. The chain couples TRBV29 to TRBJ1-3; D is unresolved. V was clipped by 7 bases and J by 0 bases, with 7 bases between them. The CDR3 has 13 amino acids. The germline gives CDR1 MSHET, CDR2 SYDVDS. Incomplete CDR3 DNA: TGTGCTAGCACCAGGCTTTCTGGAAATACGCTCTAT. This encodes CASTRLSGNTLY. The complete CDR3 reads CASTRLSGNTLYF.

Only a few counts were recorded for this clone. The gene names here belong to mouse. The read finishes 1 residue shy of the CDR3 end, and the germline J gene is used to complete it. J is TRBJ2-7 and V is TRBV29; perhaps D is TRBD1 or TRBD2 (5 bases each). CDR3 length: 13 amino acids. The V end lost 1 base, the J end lost 7 bases, and 11 bases lay between the germline ends. Germline CDR1 MSHET, CDR2 SYDVDS. CDR3 bases read: TGTGCTAGCAGTTTATGGGAGGGGCGAGAACAGTAC. This translates into CASSLWEGREQY. In full, the CDR3 reads CASSLWEGREQYF.

With regard to this clone: The genes and germline here are from mouse. The read ends 1 residue early relative to the CDR3; the germline J gene fills the gap. The rearrangement links TRBV5 to TRBJ1-1, with D tentatively TRBD1 (5 bases). There are 13 residues in the CDR3. CDR1 is LGHNA, CDR2 YNLKQL, per germline (reference sequence). V was trimmed by 0 bases and J by 6 bases, leaving 8 bases between them. CDR3 residues: CASSQEGDSEVFF. The part of the CDR3 DNA that was read is TGTGCCAGCAGCCAAGAGGGGGACTCAGAAGTCTTC.